A single sample gave rise to the 7 T cell receptor beta chains below, sequenced in a study of T cells in localized non-small cell lung cancer. Profiling relied on immunoSEQ multiplex PCR, and the TCRdb table lists in-frame clones only, not all of them. The repertoire holds tens of thousands of clones, with around 90% as singletons. Here the sequenced sample was peripheral blood, taken before any cancer treatment. These receptors came from a female donor at least 60 years old with stage III squamous cell lung carcinoma.

The rearrangement links TRBV19 to TRBJ1-2, with D maybe TRBD1 (5 bases). CDR1 is LNHDA, CDR2 SQIVND, per germline (reference sequence). CDR3 length: 15 amino acids. V was trimmed by 5 bases and J by 0 bases, leaving 13 bases between them. This CDR3 is CASSFQEGANYGYTF. CDR3 in DNA: TGTGCCAGTAGTTTTCAAGAAGGGGCTAACTATGGCTACACCTTC.

V gene TRBV28 combines with J gene TRBJ1-2; 10 bases line up with TRBD1. Germline V lookup: CDR1 MDHEN, CDR2 SYDVKM. The length of the CDR3 is 14 residues. The ends lost 6 bases at V and 1 base at J; junction bases unmatched: 2. CDR3 bases: TGTGCCAGCAGCGGGACAGGGGATAACTATGGCTACACCTTC. This sequence encodes CASSGTGDNYGYTF.

This chain connects TRBV6-1 to TRBJ2-3; no clear D gene. CDR3 length: 10 residues. Germline assignment: CDR1 MNHNS and CDR2 SASEGT. Trimming left V 8 bases short and J 4 bases short, with 4 bases between. The CDR3 nucleotides read TGTGCCAGCGTTTCAGATACGCAGTATTTT. This translates into CASVSDTQYF.

The sample holds a few counts of this clone. The genes are TRBV27 and TRBJ2-4, with a tentative D call TRBD1 (5 bases). CDR1 and CDR2 (germline): MNHEY, SMNVEV (reference sequence). The V and J ends lost 5 bases and 1 base respectively, with 12 bases between them. The CDR3 contains 15 residues. CDR3 sequence: CASSASQGAKNIQYF. DNA for the CDR3: TGTGCCAGCAGTGCATCTCAGGGCGCCAAAAACATTCAGTACTTC.

The rearrangement uses TRBV5-8 and TRBJ2-3, with D tentatively TRBD1 (6 bases). Trimming stripped 3 bases from V and 8 bases from J, with 19 bases between. Germline V gene sequence: CDR1 SGHTS, CDR2 YDEGEE. This CDR3 has 15 residues. For the CDR3, the DNA is TGTGCCAGCAGCTCTACTAGGGGGTCGCGTGCTACGCAGTATTTT. Encoded protein: CASSSTRGSRATQYF.

The chain links TRBV14 to TRBJ2-1, with 8 bases matching TRBD1. The germline gives CDR1 SGHDN, CDR2 FVKESK. The CDR3 covers 17 residues. Losses at the gene ends were 0 bases for V and 6 bases for J; bases not matched to a gene: 10. CDR3 amino acids: CASSQDRGDRRFNEQFF. CDR3 nucleotide sequence: TGTGCCAGCAGCCAAGATAGAGGGGACAGGCGATTCAATGAGCAGTTCTTC.

The rearrangement uses TRBV5-1 and TRBJ2-7; D not certain. The V and J ends lost 0 bases and 2 bases respectively, with 9 bases between them. Per the germline V gene, CDR1 is SGHRS and CDR2 is YFSETQ. The CDR3 is 14 residues long. CDR3 coding DNA: TGCGCCAGCAGCTTGGAATGGCCGACCTACGAGCAGTACTTC. This codes for CASSLEWPTYEQYF.